Listed below are T cell receptor beta chains from one sample, sequenced in a study of control samples from healthy donors and cancer patients. Generated by immunoSEQ multiplex PCR, the TCRdb table keeps only in-frame clones and is missing some. The sample has around 77,000 clones, 85% to 95% seen once. Sequencing was done on a sample of blood. The receptors were gathered from a woman aged 60-75 years in good health. The CDR3 runs from the conserved cysteine through the conserved F or W. The D gene is left open where the match is weak. For some rows the clone size is stated as once, few or many, or as a class when expanded; others skip it.

v_gene	d_gene	j_gene	abundance	CDR3aa	CDR3nt
TRBV9	-	TRBJ2-7	once	CASSVGDRYEQYF	TGTGCCAGCAGCGTAGGGGATAGGTACGAGCAGTACTTC
TRBV9	TRBD2	TRBJ2-3	-	CASSTSGFTDTQYF	TGTGCCAGCAGTACTAGCGGGTTTACAGATACGCAGTATTTT
TRBV5-6	-	TRBJ2-1	-	CASSLGLGNNYNEQFF	TGTGCCAGCAGCTTAGGTCTAGGGAACAACTACAATGAGCAGTTCTTC
TRBV11-2	-	TRBJ1-6	few	CASSSNGGEAYNSPLHF	TGTGCCAGCAGCTCCAACGGCGGGGAGGCCTATAATTCACCCCTCCACTTT
TRBV2	TRBD2	TRBJ2-3	-	CASSELSGRVADTQYF	TGTGCCAGCAGTGAACTGAGCGGGAGGGTGGCAGATACGCAGTATTTT
TRBV10-3	TRBD1	TRBJ1-1	-	CAIKQTGGEGTEAFF	TGTGCCATCAAACAAACAGGGGGTGAGGGCACTGAAGCTTTCTTT
TRBV7-2	-	TRBJ2-2	-	CASSLVTPETGELFF	TGTGCCAGCAGCTTAGTTACCCCCGAAACCGGGGAGCTGTTTTTT
TRBV6-1	TRBD1	TRBJ1-6	-	CASSERQGSSYNSPLHF	TGTGCCAGCAGCGAAAGACAGGGGAGCTCCTATAATTCACCCCTCCACTTT
TRBV29-1	-	TRBJ1-2	once	CSVSSNLAGVGTGYTF	TGCAGCGTTTCTTCGAACCTCGCCGGGGTGGGAACTGGCTACACCTTC
TRBV29-1	TRBD1	TRBJ1-2	-	CSVEGQGARYGYTF	TGCAGCGTTGAGGGACAGGGGGCACGCTATGGCTACACCTTC
TRBV2	-	TRBJ2-3	-	CASSVSGVVADTQYF	TGTGCCAGCAGTGTCTCGGGGGTGGTGGCAGATACGCAGTATTTT
TRBV5-6	-	TRBJ2-5	-	CASSLSVGWETQYF	TGTGCCAGCAGCTTGTCGGTCGGCTGGGAGACCCAGTACTTC
TRBV19	-	TRBJ1-1	-	CASSTTHPGQAFF	TGTGCCAGTAGTACGACCCATCCAGGGCAAGCTTTCTTT
TRBV7-2	-	TRBJ1-1	-	CASSFNGPNTEAFF	TGTGCCAGCAGCTTTAACGGACCGAACACTGAAGCTTTCTTT
TRBV29-1	TRBD2	TRBJ2-2	-	CSAAGTSGIGGELFF	TGCAGCGCCGCCGGGACTAGCGGGATCGGCGGGGAGCTGTTTTTT
TRBV27	TRBD1	TRBJ1-1	-	CASSPGTAPVNTEAFF	TGTGCCAGCAGTCCAGGGACAGCCCCCGTGAACACTGAAGCTTTCTTT
TRBV5-4	TRBD2	TRBJ2-2	-	CASSSGLAGNTGELFF	TGTGCCAGCAGCTCTGGACTAGCCGGAAACACCGGGGAGCTGTTTTTT
TRBV7-9	-	TRBJ2-7	-	CASSGGGGSHLLYEQYF	TGTGCCAGCAGCGGTGGAGGGGGGTCCCACCTCCTCTACGAGCAGTACTTC
TRBV28	TRBD2	TRBJ2-3	once	CASSLPRTSGSFALLDTQYF	TGTGCCAGCAGTTTACCCCGGACTAGCGGGAGTTTTGCACTTTTAGATACGCAGTATTTT
TRBV5-1	TRBD1	TRBJ1-1	-	CASSRTGENTEAFF	TGCGCCAGCAGCAGGACAGGGGAGAACACTGAAGCTTTCTTT
TRBV20-1	-	TRBJ2-4	-	CSASRWGVGKNIQYF	TGCAGTGCTAGTAGATGGGGAGTTGGCAAAAACATTCAGTACTTC
TRBV4-3	TRBD1	TRBJ2-7	-	CASSQIQGGEQYF	TGCGCCAGCAGCCAAATACAGGGGGGCGAGCAGTACTTC
TRBV2	-	TRBJ1-1	-	CASRGDGNTEAFF	TGTGCCAGCAGGGGGGACGGGAACACTGAAGCTTTCTTT
TRBV6-5	TRBD1	TRBJ1-2	-	CASSYLGQAYGYTF	TGTGCCAGCAGTTACCTGGGACAGGCCTATGGCTACACCTTC
TRBV12-2	-	TRBJ2-7	-	CASRLGRTSGGVNEQYF	TGTGCAAGTCGCTTAGGAAGGACTAGCGGGGGAGTTAACGAGCAGTACTTC
TRBV4-2	TRBD2	TRBJ2-1	-	CASSQGGRSSYNEQFF	TGTGCCAGCAGCCAAGGCGGGAGGAGCTCCTACAATGAGCAGTTCTTC
TRBV6-5	-	TRBJ2-7	-	CASSNPSYEQYF	TGTGCCAGCAGTAATCCCAGCTACGAGCAGTACTTC
TRBV7-2	-	TRBJ2-6	-	CASSFKGGSGANVLTF	TGTGCCAGCAGCTTCAAAGGGGGCTCTGGGGCCAACGTCCTGACTTTC
TRBV28	TRBD1	TRBJ2-5	-	CASSSGQGASETQYF	TGTGCCAGCAGTTCGGGACAGGGGGCGTCGGAGACCCAGTACTTC
TRBV30	-	TRBJ1-2	-	CAWSPDYGYTF	TGTGCCTGGAGTCCGGACTATGGCTACACCTTC
TRBV18	-	TRBJ2-7	-	CASSRERYEQYF	TGTGCCAGCTCACGAGAGAGATACGAGCAGTACTTC
TRBV7-8	-	TRBJ1-2	-	CASSLSGRGGYTF	TGTGCCAGCAGCTTGAGTGGCAGGGGTGGCTACACCTTC
TRBV5-8	TRBD1	TRBJ2-7	-	CASSRTGSEQYF	TGTGCCAGCAGCCGGACAGGGTCCGAGCAGTACTTC
TRBV28	-	TRBJ1-2	-	CASSLWTSYGYTF	TGTGCCAGCAGTTTATGGACAAGCTATGGCTACACCTTC
TRBV3-1/TRBV3-2	TRBD1	TRBJ1-2	once	CASSQVSGGGYGYTF	TGTGCCAGCAGCCAAGTGTCAGGGGGCGGCTATGGCTACACCTTC
TRBV19	TRBD1	TRBJ2-7	-	CASSGWGQANYEQYF	TGTGCCAGTAGTGGCTGGGGACAGGCGAACTACGAGCAGTACTTC
TRBV6-1	TRBD1	TRBJ2-7	-	CASSESAGGYEQYF	TGTGCCAGCAGTGAGTCGGCAGGGGGCTACGAGCAGTACTTC
TRBV25-1	TRBD1	TRBJ2-7	-	CASSEDRRPYEQYF	TGTGCCAGCAGTGAGGACAGGAGGCCCTACGAGCAGTACTTC
TRBV5-1	-	TRBJ2-5	-	CASSFGVQETQYF	TGCGCCAGCAGCTTCGGCGTACAAGAGACCCAGTACTTC
TRBV6-1	-	TRBJ1-1	-	CASSETGRGTEAFF	TGTGCCAGCAGTGAGACCGGGAGGGGGACTGAAGCTTTCTTT
TRBV5-1	-	TRBJ2-6	-	CASSSTGSAGANVLTF	TGCGCCAGCAGTTCAACAGGGTCGGCTGGGGCCAACGTCCTGACTTTC
TRBV7-9	-	TRBJ2-5	-	CASSFSNQETQYF	TGTGCCAGCAGCTTTTCTAACCAAGAGACCCAGTACTTC
TRBV9	TRBD2	TRBJ2-1	-	CASSAGQTSGRDEQFF	TGTGCCAGCAGCGCAGGTCAGACTAGCGGGAGGGATGAGCAGTTCTTC
TRBV4-1	TRBD1	TRBJ2-7	-	CASSQDYIGGSNEQYF	TGCGCCAGCAGCCAAGATTATATAGGGGGCTCCAACGAGCAGTACTTC
TRBV28	TRBD2	TRBJ2-1	few	CASSFGTRNDNEQFF	TGTGCCAGCAGTTTTGGGACTAGAAACGACAATGAGCAGTTCTTC
TRBV5-6	-	TRBJ1-1	-	CASSLVEFMNTEAFF	TGTGCCAGCAGCTTGGTGGAGTTCATGAACACTGAAGCTTTCTTT
TRBV18	-	TRBJ1-3	-	CASSPGRTTSGNTIYF	TGTGCCAGCTCACCGGGACGGACTACCTCTGGAAACACCATATATTTT
TRBV3-1/TRBV3-2	TRBD1	TRBJ1-5	-	CASSQDRGVQPQHF	TGTGCCAGCAGCCAAGACAGGGGGGTACAGCCCCAGCATTTT
TRBV6-5	-	TRBJ1-6	-	CASSSVPGNSPLHF	TGTGCCAGCAGTTCGGTACCGGGCAATTCACCCCTCCACTTT
TRBV15	-	TRBJ1-3	-	CATSRDHADSGNTIYF	TGTGCCACCAGCAGAGATCACGCGGACTCTGGAAACACCATATATTTT
TRBV28	TRBD1	TRBJ1-5	-	CASISGQGNQPQHF	TGTGCCAGCATCTCGGGACAGGGGAATCAGCCCCAGCATTTT
TRBV28	-	TRBJ1-1	-	CKVGDTEAFF	TGTAAGGTGGGTGACACTGAAGCTTTCTTT
TRBV11-2	TRBD1	TRBJ1-6	once	CASSLVRQGNSPLHF	TGTGCCAGCAGCTTAGTCCGACAGGGGAATTCACCCCTCCACTTT
TRBV11-2	-	TRBJ2-1	-	CASSPGQSGPLYNEQFF	TGTGCCAGCAGCCCAGGTCAAAGTGGGCCGCTGTACAATGAGCAGTTCTTC
TRBV7-8	-	TRBJ2-1	-	CASSLTETNNEQFF	TGTGCCAGCAGCTTAACGGAAACTAACAATGAGCAGTTCTTC
TRBV30	-	TRBJ2-3	-	CAWSVLGQLSTDTQYF	TGTGCCTGGAGTGTACTAGGGCAGTTAAGCACAGATACGCAGTATTTT
TRBV28	-	TRBJ1-2	-	CASSLSTANYGYTF	TGTGCCAGCAGTTTATCAACAGCTAACTATGGCTACACCTTC
TRBV3-1/TRBV3-2	TRBD2	TRBJ2-7	-	CASSQGSGGYEQYF	TGTGCCAGCAGCCAAGGATCGGGGGGCTACGAGCAGTACTTC
TRBV4-2	-	TRBJ1-2	-	CASSQDTGGDYGYTF	TGTGCCAGCAGCCAAGACACCGGGGGGGACTATGGCTACACCTTC
TRBV6-5	-	TRBJ2-7	-	CASSYGQPFTYEQYF	TGTGCCAGCAGTTACGGACAGCCTTTTACCTACGAGCAGTACTTC